This T cell receptor beta chain was recorded in a study of cytomegalovirus exposure and HLA in healthy donors. CDR1 and CDR2 (germline): LNHDA, SQIVND (reference sequence). The CDR3 is made up of 14 amino acids. The V and J ends lost 11 bases and 7 bases, in that order; junction bases with no gene match: 13. It was with 60 Vbeta and 13 Jbeta primers that the PCR ran. Measured with immunoSEQ multiplex PCR; TCRdb has only the in-frame clones, and not every one. The sample holds 40,000 to 50,000 clones. Despite likely unrecorded immune exposures, the donors were nominally healthy at the time of sampling. Study-wide findings and caveats: Researchers reported in a later analysis that a missense DCLRE1C variant was tied to TCR beta V- and J-gene trimming.

Of note for this clone: Its antigen is not identified.

Sequenced input: PBMCs. The chain joins TRBV19 to TRBJ2-1, with TRBD2 identical over 8 bases. This sequence originates from a woman in her twenties or thirties in good health and CMV-seronegative. The CDR3 bases are TGTGCCGTGTCGGGACTAGGAGTTCTAAATGAGCAGTTCTTC. Translation: CAVSGLGVLNEQFF.